A selection of T cell receptor beta chains follows, all from one sample in a study of blood T cell repertoires in COVID-19. Some clones are missing from TCRdb's copy, which holds only in-frame ones; the method was immunoSEQ multiplex PCR. Of about 240,000 clones listed, approximately 80% are singletons. Sequencing used peripheral blood. The receptors were gathered from a woman of 80 years or more with acute or convalescent COVID-19. Both conserved end residues are part of each CDR3. D genes are given only for firm matches. Rows may omit the clone size; those that give it use once, few, many or a size class.

cdr3_nt	cdr3_aa	d_call	clone_size	v_call	j_call
TGTGCCAGTAGTACCGGGGGGGCCAGAGATACGCAGTATTTT	CASSTGGARDTQYF	TRBD2	once	TRBV19	TRBJ2-3
TGTGCCAGCAGCCGTGGACAGACCATGGGTGAAGCTTTCTTT	CASSRGQTMGEAFF	-	-	TRBV5-4	TRBJ1-1
TGTGCCAGCATCTTTGGTGGGACAGGGCAACAGCCCCAGCATTTT	CASIFGGTGQQPQHF	TRBD1	-	TRBV28	TRBJ1-5
TGTGCCAGCAGTTCCCTAAGCAATTCACCCCTCCACTTT	CASSSLSNSPLHF	-	-	TRBV27	TRBJ1-6
TGTGCCAGCAGCCAATCGGGACTAGTCATTCCCGGGGAGCTGTTTTTT	CASSQSGLVIPGELFF	TRBD2	-	TRBV14	TRBJ2-2
TGTGCCAGCAGTACGGGGATATATGGCTACACCTTC	CASSTGIYGYTF	-	-	TRBV28	TRBJ1-2
TGTGCCAGCAGCGTAGAGGGGCCGAGCACAGATACGCAGTATTTT	CASSVEGPSTDTQYF	-	-	TRBV9	TRBJ2-3
TGTGCCAGCACCCTAATGCGGGGGCTCTCTGGAAACACCATATATTTT	CASTLMRGLSGNTIYF	-	-	TRBV28	TRBJ1-3
TGTGCCAGCAGTTTGCTCCCCAGGGTGAACACTGAAGCTTTCTTT	CASSLLPRVNTEAFF	-	-	TRBV28	TRBJ1-1
TGCGCCAGCAGCCAACCCACGGGGGTAGCGGGGGGGCCTCACACCGGGGAGCTGTTTTTT	CASSQPTGVAGGPHTGELFF	TRBD2	-	TRBV4-1	TRBJ2-2
TGTGCCAGCAGTGGCGGGGCGGTCAATCAGCCCCAGCATTTT	CASSGGAVNQPQHF	-	-	TRBV11-2	TRBJ1-5
TGCAGTGCTAGTTTCTTAGCTCTAGATACGCAGTATTTT	CSASFLALDTQYF	-	-	TRBV20-1	TRBJ2-3
TGTGCCAGCAGGACTGATCTCTCGGGACAGTCCTACAATGAGCAGTTCTTC	CASRTDLSGQSYNEQFF	TRBD1	few	TRBV5-4	TRBJ2-1
TGCGCCAGCAGCTTGTCTAGCTTTGCAGATACGCAGTATTTT	CASSLSSFADTQYF	-	-	TRBV5-1	TRBJ2-3
TGTGCCAGCAGCGTAGCGGGACAGGGGGCGTTTAATTCACCCCTCCACTTT	CASSVAGQGAFNSPLHF	TRBD1	-	TRBV9	TRBJ1-6
TGTGCCTGGAAAAGACAGGGGGCATGGGAGCAGTACTTC	CAWKRQGAWEQYF	TRBD1	-	TRBV30	TRBJ2-7
TGTGCCAGCAGTCCCCTCGGGGGGAACACAGATACGCAGTATTTT	CASSPLGGNTDTQYF	TRBD2	-	TRBV28	TRBJ2-3
TGTGCCAGTAGTATAACGGGGGGCCAAGAGACCCAGTACTTC	CASSITGGQETQYF	TRBD2	-	TRBV19	TRBJ2-5
TGTGCCAGCAGCCCGTGGAGACAGGGTCACACTGAAGCTTTCTTT	CASSPWRQGHTEAFF	TRBD1	-	TRBV3-1/TRBV3-2	TRBJ1-1
TGCGCCAGCAGCTACGGGACAGGGGGCAATGAGCCCCAGCATTTT	CASSYGTGGNEPQHF	TRBD1	many	TRBV5-1	TRBJ1-5
TGTGCCAGCAGTTCTCCAGGGGACCAGCCCCAGCATTTT	CASSSPGDQPQHF	-	-	TRBV28	TRBJ1-5
TGTGCCAGCTCGCCTGTTCCACGGGCTGAAGCTTTCTTT	CASSPVPRAEAFF	-	once	TRBV18	TRBJ1-1
TGTGCCAGCTCACCAGGGACAGGAAACTCTGGGGCCAACGTCCTGACTTTC	CASSPGTGNSGANVLTF	TRBD1	-	TRBV18	TRBJ2-6
TGTGCCAGTAGTCCGGGACAGGTTCCCTCTGGGGCCAACGTCCTGACTTTC	CASSPGQVPSGANVLTF	TRBD1	-	TRBV19	TRBJ2-6
TGTGCCAGCAGCCAAGATACCGGGGGCAATCAGCCCCAGCATTTT	CASSQDTGGNQPQHF	-	-	TRBV3-1/TRBV3-2	TRBJ1-5
TGTGCCAGCAGCGTGTGGGTCGAGGGGGATGGCTACACCTTC	CASSVWVEGDGYTF	-	-	TRBV9	TRBJ1-2
TGTGCCAGTAGTATTCAAGCTCTTTATAATTCACCCCTCCACTTT	CASSIQALYNSPLHF	-	once	TRBV19	TRBJ1-6
TGTGCCAGCAGCTGGGGGGTTCGAGAAAAACTGTTTTTT	CASSWGVREKLFF	-	-	TRBV5-4	TRBJ1-4
TGTGCCAGCAGCCAATTGACTGGCGCTTTCTTT	CASSQLTGAFF	-	once	TRBV16	TRBJ1-1
TGTGCTAGTGGTTTGGTACTGGGTGACAGATATAGCAATCAGCCCCAGCATTTT	CASGLVLGDRYSNQPQHF	-	-	TRBV12-5	TRBJ1-5
TGTGCCAGCAGCTTAGACAGGGCTTGGAACACTGAAGCTTTCTTT	CASSLDRAWNTEAFF	-	-	TRBV11-2	TRBJ1-1
TGTGCCAGCAAGGGGACAGGGAACTATGGCTACACCTTC	CASKGTGNYGYTF	TRBD1	once	TRBV28	TRBJ1-2
TGCGCCAGCAGCTCCCAGGGGCCGGGTGCCTACGAGCAGTACTTC	CASSSQGPGAYEQYF	-	few	TRBV5-1	TRBJ2-7
TGCGCCAGCAGCCAAGAACGGGCTAGCGGGGGGGTTAAACGGGAGCAGTTCTTC	CASSQERASGGVKREQFF	TRBD2	-	TRBV4-1	TRBJ2-1
TGTGCCAGCAGCCCTCGGGACAGGGGAAATTCACCCCTCCACTTT	CASSPRDRGNSPLHF	TRBD1	-	TRBV2	TRBJ1-6
TGTGCCAGCAGCCCCGGGACAGGGGACTATGGCTACACCTTC	CASSPGTGDYGYTF	TRBD1	once	TRBV14	TRBJ1-2
TGTGCCAGCAGTTTAGTTTCGGGGAGCAATCAGCCCCAGCATTTT	CASSLVSGSNQPQHF	-	-	TRBV28	TRBJ1-5
TGTGCCAGCAGTGAACATGGCCGAGGGGGCTACACCTTC	CASSEHGRGGYTF	-	-	TRBV25-1	TRBJ1-2
TGTGCCAGCTCAACCCGGACAGGTGTCAGTAGCACAGATACGCAGTATTTT	CASSTRTGVSSTDTQYF	TRBD1	-	TRBV18	TRBJ2-3
TGTGCCAGCAGCGCCCATTCAACTAATGAAAAACTGTTTTTT	CASSAHSTNEKLFF	-	-	TRBV9	TRBJ1-4
TGTGCCAGCTCACCAGATTCCGCAGGCTATTTCGGTAATTCACCCCTCCACTTT	CASSPDSAGYFGNSPLHF	-	-	TRBV18	TRBJ1-6
TGTGCCAGCAGCCAATGGACGGAGGCTGGCTACACCTTC	CASSQWTEAGYTF	-	-	TRBV11-2	TRBJ1-2
TGTGCCAGCTCACAGGGGACAGGGGGCGGAGAGACCCAGTACTTC	CASSQGTGGGETQYF	TRBD1	-	TRBV18	TRBJ2-5
TGTGCCAGCAGCTTAGGGGACAGGGGGCATTCACCCCTCCACTTT	CASSLGDRGHSPLHF	TRBD1	-	TRBV7-9	TRBJ1-6
TGTGCCAGCAGCTCCGGACAGGGGTCGCAGTATTTT	CASSSGQGSQYF	TRBD1	-	TRBV7-9	TRBJ2-3
TGTGCCAGCAGTTTGGTGGCTAATCAGCCCCAGCATTTT	CASSLVANQPQHF	-	-	TRBV12-3/TRBV12-4	TRBJ1-5
TGCGCCAGCAGCTCCGGCGGGGGCGGGGGCTACAATGAGCAGTTCTTC	CASSSGGGGGYNEQFF	-	-	TRBV5-1	TRBJ2-1
TGTGCCAGCTCACCGGACAGGAACTATGGCTACACCTTC	CASSPDRNYGYTF	TRBD1	-	TRBV18	TRBJ1-2
TGTGCCAGCAGCCGGGACAGGGCACGGAACACTGAAGCTTTCTTT	CASSRDRARNTEAFF	TRBD1	-	TRBV6-6	TRBJ1-1
TGTGCCAGCAGTTTCAGGGGTCTCATGCGGTCCTACGAGCAGTACTTC	CASSFRGLMRSYEQYF	-	once	TRBV28	TRBJ2-7
TGTGCCAGCAGCACAGGGATAAATCAGCCCCAGCATTTT	CASSTGINQPQHF	-	-	TRBV28	TRBJ1-5
TGTGCCAGTATGGACAAACAAACTAACTATGGCTACACCTTC	CASMDKQTNYGYTF	-	-	TRBV19	TRBJ1-2
TGCGCCAGCAGCCCCAGACTAGCGGGGGGGGTACAAGAGACCCAGTACTTC	CASSPRLAGGVQETQYF	TRBD2	-	TRBV5-1	TRBJ2-5
TGTGCCAGCAGTCCCCGGGGACAGGGCTCATATAACTATGGCTACACCTTC	CASSPRGQGSYNYGYTF	TRBD1	-	TRBV6-6	TRBJ1-2